The clone carrying this T cell receptor beta chain has just a few counts. Its antigen is still unknown. This entry is derived from a study of T cell repertoires and leukemia-associated antigens. The wider study: Samples yielded about 3.3 to 5.0 million effective reads each, approximately 16 million overall.

TCRdb ran MiXCR on the 5' RACE reads and lists one entry per CDR3 protein. The sample holds some 13,000 distinct CDR3 sequences, approximately 38% seen once. The V gene's germline CDR1 is MNHEY and CDR2 SVGAGI. The length of the CDR3 is 14 residues. The V segment lost 4 bases and the J segment 3 bases; nucleotides outside the gene matches: 5. The sequenced sample was CD3+ T cells sorted from blood and cultured. The rearrangement links TRBV6-5 to TRBJ1-2; 7 positions agree with TRBD1. The sequence derives from a female donor in good health. As DNA, the CDR3 is TGTGCCAGCAGTTGGGACAGAAGCTACTATGGCTACACCTTC. Translation gives CASSWDRSYYGYTF.